This entry is about one TCR beta chain. V lost 5 bases to trimming and J lost 6 bases; unmatched junction nucleotides: 7. CDR3 size: 15 residues. The germline CDR1 and CDR2 sequences are MDHEN and SYDVKM. This sample is part of a study of blood T cell repertoires in COVID-19. Study at large: Spain, Italy and the United States supplied samples that represented acute and convalescent COVID-19.

Within 2 weeks before study entry, exposed participants met a COVID-19 case. Original processing notes: It was from reference gene primer amplification that nucleated cell counts were estimated. Using immunoSEQ multiplex PCR, the repertoire was profiled, and TCRdb retains in-frame clones only, with some absent. D and trimming come from the DNA, and the V and J calls and clone size come from that table. The table includes nearly 250,000 clones, 80% to 90% detected once. The rearrangement uses TRBV28 and TRBJ1-5; 10 bases are shared with TRBD1. Sequenced sample: PBMCs or T cells enriched from blood (not recorded which). The receptor was isolated from a man in his fifties who had been exposed to COVID-19. For the CDR3, the DNA is TGTGCCAGCAGTCTTTTGGGGACAGGGGTTCAGCCCCAGCATTTT. This codes for CASSLLGTGVQPQHF.